This entry describes one T cell receptor (beta chain). Measured with immunoSEQ multiplex PCR; TCRdb has only the in-frame clones, and not every one. The data contain under 300,000 clones, 70% to 90% of them seen just once; the ten biggest clones take up around 6.5%. These data belong to a study of blood T cell repertoires in COVID-19. The receptor was derived from a man between 60 and 75 years old with acute or convalescent COVID-19. The sample comprised peripheral blood.

CDR3 nucleotide sequence: TGTGCCAGCAGTACTCTTTGGGAGACCCAGTACTTC. Protein: CASSTLWETQYF. The V gene is TRBV25-1, the J gene TRBJ2-5; no definite D call. The V and J ends lost 5 bases and 5 bases respectively, with 9 bases between them. The length of the CDR3 is 12 residues. Germline lookup yields CDR1 MGHDK and CDR2 SYGVNS.